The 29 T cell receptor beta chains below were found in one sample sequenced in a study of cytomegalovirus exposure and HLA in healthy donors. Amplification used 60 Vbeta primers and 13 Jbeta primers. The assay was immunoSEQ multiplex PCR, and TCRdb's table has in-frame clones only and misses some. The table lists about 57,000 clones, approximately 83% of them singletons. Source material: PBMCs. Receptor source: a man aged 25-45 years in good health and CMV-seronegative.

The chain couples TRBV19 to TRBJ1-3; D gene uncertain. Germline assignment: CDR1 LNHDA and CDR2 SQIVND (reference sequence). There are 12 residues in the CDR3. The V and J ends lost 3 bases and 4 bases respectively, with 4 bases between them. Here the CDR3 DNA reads TGTGCCAGTAGTATGAGAGGAAACACCATATATTTT. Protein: CASSMRGNTIYF.

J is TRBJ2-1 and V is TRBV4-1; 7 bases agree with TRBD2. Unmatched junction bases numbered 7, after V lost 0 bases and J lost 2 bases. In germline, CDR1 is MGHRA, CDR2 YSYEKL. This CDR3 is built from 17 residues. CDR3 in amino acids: CASSQDRGGGPYNEQFF. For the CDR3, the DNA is TGCGCCAGCAGCCAAGATCGTGGGGGAGGGCCCTACAATGAGCAGTTCTTC.

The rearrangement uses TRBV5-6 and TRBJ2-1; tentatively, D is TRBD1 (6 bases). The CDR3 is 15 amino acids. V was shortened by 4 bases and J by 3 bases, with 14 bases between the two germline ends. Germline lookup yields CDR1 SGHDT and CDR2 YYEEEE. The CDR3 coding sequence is TGTGCCAGCAGCCAGGGGCCTCCCAGCTACAATGAGCAGTTCTTC. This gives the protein CASSQGPPSYNEQFF.

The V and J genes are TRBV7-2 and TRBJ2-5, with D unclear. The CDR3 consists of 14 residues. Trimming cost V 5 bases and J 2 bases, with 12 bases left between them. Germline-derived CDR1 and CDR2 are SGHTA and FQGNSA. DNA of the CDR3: TGTGCCAGCAGCCCCCTCGTGAGGCAAGAGACCCAGTACTTC. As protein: CASSPLVRQETQYF.

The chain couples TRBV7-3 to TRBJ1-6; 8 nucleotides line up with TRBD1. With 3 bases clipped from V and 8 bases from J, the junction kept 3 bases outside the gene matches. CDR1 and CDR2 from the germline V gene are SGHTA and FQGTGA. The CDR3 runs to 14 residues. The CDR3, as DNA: TGTGCCAGCAGCTTGGGACAGGTCCATTCACCCCTCCACTTT. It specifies CASSLGQVHSPLHF.

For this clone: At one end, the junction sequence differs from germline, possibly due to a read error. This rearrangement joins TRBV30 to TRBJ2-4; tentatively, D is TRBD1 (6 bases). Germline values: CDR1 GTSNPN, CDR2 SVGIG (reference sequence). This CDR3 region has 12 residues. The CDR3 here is CAWWDHRDGVNF. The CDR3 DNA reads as TGTGCCTGGTGGGACCACAGGGATGGTGTTAACTTC.

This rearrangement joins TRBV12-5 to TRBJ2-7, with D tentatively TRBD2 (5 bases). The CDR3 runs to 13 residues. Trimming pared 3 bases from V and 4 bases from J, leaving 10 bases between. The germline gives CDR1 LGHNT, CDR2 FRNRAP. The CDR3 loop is CASGFPGYYEQYF. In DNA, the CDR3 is TGTGCTAGTGGTTTCCCGGGGTATTACGAGCAGTACTTC.

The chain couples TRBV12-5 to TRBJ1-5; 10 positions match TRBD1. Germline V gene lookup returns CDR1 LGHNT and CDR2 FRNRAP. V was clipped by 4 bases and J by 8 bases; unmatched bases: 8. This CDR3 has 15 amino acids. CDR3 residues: CASGSDRGPKEPQHF. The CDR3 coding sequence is TGTGCTAGTGGTTCTGACAGGGGGCCTAAGGAGCCCCAGCATTTT.

In nucleotides, the CDR3 is TGTGCCAGCAGTGAGGGGGGGACAGATACGCAGTATTTT. It specifies CASSEGGTDTQYF. The genes are TRBV2 and TRBJ2-3; 7 positions match TRBD2. The V and J ends lost 3 bases and 3 bases, in that order; junction bases with no gene match: 0. The CDR3 is made up of 13 amino acids. Germline V CDR1 and CDR2: SNHLY, FYNNEI.

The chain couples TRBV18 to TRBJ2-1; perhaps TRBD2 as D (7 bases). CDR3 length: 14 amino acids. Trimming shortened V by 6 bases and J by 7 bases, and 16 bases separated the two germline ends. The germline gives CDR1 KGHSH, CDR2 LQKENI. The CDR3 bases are TGTGCCAGCTCGCCTGGGGGGGCCTCGAATGAGCAGTTCTTC. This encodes CASSPGGASNEQFF.

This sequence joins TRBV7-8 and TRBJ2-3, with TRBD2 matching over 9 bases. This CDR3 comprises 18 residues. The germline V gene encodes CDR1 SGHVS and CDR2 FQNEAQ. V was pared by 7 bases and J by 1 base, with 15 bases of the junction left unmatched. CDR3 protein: CASNPSGAGGSGTDTQYF. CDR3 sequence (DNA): TGTGCCAGCAACCCCAGCGGGGCGGGAGGGTCCGGCACAGATACGCAGTATTTT.

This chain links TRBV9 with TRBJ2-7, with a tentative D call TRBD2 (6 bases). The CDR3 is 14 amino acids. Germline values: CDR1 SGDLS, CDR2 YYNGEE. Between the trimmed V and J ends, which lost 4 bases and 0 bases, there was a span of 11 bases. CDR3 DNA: TGTGCCAGCAGCCCCGGGGGTCCCTCCTACGAGCAGTACTTC. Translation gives CASSPGGPSYEQYF.

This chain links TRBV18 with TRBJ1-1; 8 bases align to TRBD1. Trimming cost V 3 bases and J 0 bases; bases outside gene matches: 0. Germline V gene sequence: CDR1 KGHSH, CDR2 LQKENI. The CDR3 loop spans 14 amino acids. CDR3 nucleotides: TGTGCCAGCTCACCGGACAGGGTGAACACTGAAGCTTTCTTT. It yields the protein CASSPDRVNTEAFF.

DNA for the CDR3: TGTGCCACCAGCAGAGAGGGTGGGACAGGGGGTGAAAAACTGTTTTTT. Protein product: CATSREGGTGGEKLFF. The chain employs TRBV15 and TRBJ1-4; TRBD1 matches 11 bases. Germline trimming cut 0 bases from V and 7 bases from J; bases unmatched to any gene: 4. CDR1 and CDR2 from the germline V gene are LNHNV and YYDKDF (reference sequence). The CDR3 is 16 residues long.

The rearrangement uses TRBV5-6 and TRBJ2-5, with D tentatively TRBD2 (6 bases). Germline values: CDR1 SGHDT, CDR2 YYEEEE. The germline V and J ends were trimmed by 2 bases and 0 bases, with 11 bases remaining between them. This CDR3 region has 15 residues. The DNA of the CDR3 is TGTGCCAGCAGCTTTGGACTATCGTACCAAGAGACCCAGTACTTC. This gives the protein CASSFGLSYQETQYF.

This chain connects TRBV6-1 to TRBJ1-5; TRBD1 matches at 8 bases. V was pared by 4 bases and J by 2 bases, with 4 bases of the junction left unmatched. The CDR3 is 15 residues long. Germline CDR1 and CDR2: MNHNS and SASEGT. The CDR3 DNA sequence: TGTGCCAGCAGTGGGGGACAGGTTGGCAATCAGCCCCAGCATTTT. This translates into CASSGGQVGNQPQHF.

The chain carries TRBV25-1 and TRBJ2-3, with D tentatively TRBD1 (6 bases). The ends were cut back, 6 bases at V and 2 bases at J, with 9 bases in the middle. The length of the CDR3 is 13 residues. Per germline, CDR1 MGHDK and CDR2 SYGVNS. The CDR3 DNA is TGTGCCAGCAGCCGGGACAACACAGATACGCAGTATTTT. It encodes CASSRDNTDTQYF.

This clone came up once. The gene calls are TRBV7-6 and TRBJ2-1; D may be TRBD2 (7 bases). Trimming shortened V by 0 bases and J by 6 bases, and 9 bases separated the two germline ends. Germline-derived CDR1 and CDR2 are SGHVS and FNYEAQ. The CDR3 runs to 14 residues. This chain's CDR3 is CASSLAGGGNEQFF. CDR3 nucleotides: TGTGCCAGCAGCTTAGCGGGAGGGGGCAATGAGCAGTTCTTC.

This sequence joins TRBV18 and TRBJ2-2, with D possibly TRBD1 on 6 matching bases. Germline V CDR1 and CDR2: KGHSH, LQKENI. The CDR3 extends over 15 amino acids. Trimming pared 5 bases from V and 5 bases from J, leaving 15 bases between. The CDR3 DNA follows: TGTGCCAGCTCAGCGGACAGACAAGGGACCGGGGAGCTGTTTTTT. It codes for CASSADRQGTGELFF. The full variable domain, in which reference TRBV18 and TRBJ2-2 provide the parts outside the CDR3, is NAGVMQNPRHLVRRRGQEARLRCSPMKGHSHVYWYRQLPEEGLKFMVYLQKENIIDESGMPKERFSAEFPKEGPSILRIQQVVRGDSAAYFCASSADRQGTGELFFGEGSRLTVL.

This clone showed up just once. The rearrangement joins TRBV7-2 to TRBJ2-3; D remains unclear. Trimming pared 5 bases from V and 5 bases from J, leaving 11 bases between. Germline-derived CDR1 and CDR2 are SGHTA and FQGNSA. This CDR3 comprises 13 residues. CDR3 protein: CASSPGGRDTQYF. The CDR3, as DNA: TGTGCCAGCAGCCCCGGCGGTCGAGATACGCAGTATTTT.

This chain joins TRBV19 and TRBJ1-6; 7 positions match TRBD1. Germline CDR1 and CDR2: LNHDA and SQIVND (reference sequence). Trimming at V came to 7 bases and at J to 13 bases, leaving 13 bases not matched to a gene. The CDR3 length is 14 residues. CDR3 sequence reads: CASKPRTGPRPLHF. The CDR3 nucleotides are TGTGCCAGTAAACCCAGGACAGGCCCCAGGCCCCTCCACTTT.

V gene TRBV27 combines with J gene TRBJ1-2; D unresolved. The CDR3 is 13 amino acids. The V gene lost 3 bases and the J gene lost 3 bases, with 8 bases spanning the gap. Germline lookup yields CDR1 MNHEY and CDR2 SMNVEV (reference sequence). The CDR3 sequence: CASSLNGDYGYTF. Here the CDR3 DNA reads TGTGCCAGCAGTTTGAACGGAGACTATGGCTACACCTTC.

The CDR3 spells CASSPSANYGYTF. DNA for the CDR3: TGTGCCAGCAGCCCCAGTGCTAACTATGGCTACACCTTC. V gene TRBV7-2 combines with J gene TRBJ1-2; D unresolved. This CDR3 comprises 13 residues. V was clipped by 5 bases and J by 0 bases, with 7 bases between them. Germline V gene lookup returns CDR1 SGHTA and CDR2 FQGNSA.

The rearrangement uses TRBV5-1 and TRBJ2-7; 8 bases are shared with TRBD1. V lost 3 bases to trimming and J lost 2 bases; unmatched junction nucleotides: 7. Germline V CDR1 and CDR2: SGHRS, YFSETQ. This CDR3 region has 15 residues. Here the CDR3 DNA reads TGCGCCAGCAGCTCTCCTAGGACAGGGACCTACGAGCAGTACTTC. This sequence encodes CASSSPRTGTYEQYF.

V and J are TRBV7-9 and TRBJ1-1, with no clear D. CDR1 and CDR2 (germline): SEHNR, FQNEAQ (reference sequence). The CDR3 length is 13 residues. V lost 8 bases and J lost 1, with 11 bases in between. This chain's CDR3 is CASSKGGNTEAFF. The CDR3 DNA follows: TGTGCCAGCTCCAAAGGAGGGAACACTGAAGCTTTCTTT.

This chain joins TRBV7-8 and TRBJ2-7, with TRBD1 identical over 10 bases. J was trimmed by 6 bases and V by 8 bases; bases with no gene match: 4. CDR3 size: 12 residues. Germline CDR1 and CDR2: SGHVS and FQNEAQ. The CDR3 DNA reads TGTGCCAGCGGGACAGGGGTCTCCGAGCAGTACTTC. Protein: CASGTGVSEQYF.

CDR3 DNA: TGTGCCAGCAGCTCAGACAGGAGCCCCTACAATGAGCAGTTCTTC. Protein sequence: CASSSDRSPYNEQFF. This rearrangement joins TRBV25-1 to TRBJ2-1, with D maybe TRBD1 (6 bases). The germline V gene has CDR1 MGHDK and CDR2 SYGVNS. The CDR3 has 15 residues. V gave up 6 bases and J gave up 2 bases, with 14 bases separating them.

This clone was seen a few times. CDR3 nucleotides: TGCGCCAGCAGCCCCGGTGGGAACACTGAAGCTTTCTTT. It codes for CASSPGGNTEAFF. V gene TRBV5-1 combines with J gene TRBJ1-1; D is ambiguous. The CDR3 sequence is 13 residues long. Per germline, CDR1 SGHRS and CDR2 YFSETQ. Trimming cost V 4 bases and J 1 base, with 8 bases left between them.

CDR3 sequence reads: CASATGGHEKLFF. The CDR3 DNA follows: TGTGCCAGCGCGACAGGGGGCCATGAAAAACTGTTTTTT. The J gene is TRBJ1-4, the V gene TRBV25-1, with TRBD1 matching 10 bases. The CDR3 contains 13 residues. The V and J ends lost 8 bases and 6 bases, in that order; junction bases with no gene match: 3. CDR1 MGHDK and CDR2 SYGVNS come from the germline V gene.